The clone carrying this T cell receptor (beta chain) has more than one count but fewer than ten. Its antigen is as yet unknown. One entry per CDR3 protein results from TCRdb running MiXCR on the reads. The top ten clones hold around 12% of a sample with around 750,000 distinct CDR3 sequences, 32% of them seen once. CDR3 length equals 13 residues. The germline V and J ends were trimmed by 5 bases and 1 base, with 8 bases remaining between them. CDR1 and CDR2 from the germline V gene are SEHNR and FQNEAQ (reference sequence). This record belongs to a study of T cell repertoires in cytomegalovirus infection. The wider study: From public TCR beta signatures came an indication of both CMV infection and matching HLA type.

General study findings and limits: Carriage of CMV together with the relevant HLA was identifiable through cumulative public TCR beta family frequency.

This material consisted of cultured CD8+ T cells from PBMCs, taken from culture after CMV antigen stimulation. This chain uses TRBV7-9 with TRBJ2-5; D is ambiguous. The receptor was derived from a human donor in good health (CMV status not recorded). Some clones in this sample may be carry-over from other donors' samples. The CDR3 region is CASSPFFQETQYF. The CDR3 DNA is TGTGCCAGCAGCCCCTTTTTCCAAGAGACCCAGTACTTC.